One and the same sample provided the 30 T cell receptor beta chains below, sequenced in a study of T-cell reconstitution after alpha-beta-depleted transplantation in children. The authors prepared the TCRbeta library with unique molecular identifiers. TCRdb reprocessed the PCR reads via MiXCR and lists one record per CDR3 protein. There are approximately 430,000 distinct CDR3 sequences in the sample; 16% occur only once, and 25% to 30% lies in the top ten. Sequences were derived from PBMCs, mostly from graft donor cells, sampled 360 days after TCRalphabeta/CD19-depleted stem cell transplant. The receptor source for this set is a boy in the first two years of life who had a stem cell transplant for Wiskott-Aldrich syndrome, so the T cells may come from the graft donor.

This clonotype came up a few times. V usage is TRBV4-1 and J usage is TRBJ2-2, with unresolved D. Germline-derived CDR1 and CDR2 are MGHRA and YSYEKL. V lost 7 bases and J 4 bases, leaving 19 bases between the germline ends. CDR3 size: 16 residues. Here the CDR3 reads CASTPVETRPTGELFF. CDR3 DNA sequence: TGCGCCAGCACGCCGGTAGAGACAAGGCCCACCGGGGAGCTGTTTTTT.

This chain links TRBV6-1 with TRBJ1-2, with D unclear. CDR1 and CDR2 from the germline V gene are MNHNS and SASEGT. The CDR3 is 12 amino acids. Trimming took 8 bases from V and 8 from J, leaving 15 bases between them. The DNA of the CDR3 is TGTGCCAGCGGCGAAGGGCACTTGGGCTACACCTTC. This codes for CASGEGHLGYTF.

J is TRBJ2-3 and V is TRBV5-1, with D tentatively TRBD1 (6 bases). V lost 0 bases to trimming and J lost 2 bases, with 10 bases between them. The germline CDR1 and CDR2 sequences are SGHRS and YFSETQ. The CDR3 contains 15 residues. This CDR3 is CASSLVRDNTDTQYF. The DNA for the CDR3 is TGCGCCAGCAGCTTGGTTCGGGACAACACAGATACGCAGTATTTT.

V and J are TRBV3-1 and TRBJ1-2; no firm D call. The CDR3 has 15 residues. Germline V CDR1 and CDR2: LGHDT, YNNKEL (reference sequence). With 0 bases removed from V and 1 base from J, the gap between germline ends came to 9 bases. The chain's CDR3 is CASSQDPASNYGYTF. CDR3 in DNA: TGTGCCAGCAGCCAAGATCCGGCAAGTAACTATGGCTACACCTTC.

The rearrangement uses TRBV29-1 and TRBJ2-3, with D maybe TRBD2 (6 bases). V lost 6 bases, J lost 4 bases, and 17 bases lay in between. Germline V CDR1 and CDR2: SQVTM, ANQGSEA. This CDR3 is 14 amino acids long. The CDR3: CSVAPQRVPDTQYF. As DNA, the CDR3 is TGCAGCGTCGCGCCCCAGCGGGTCCCAGATACGCAGTATTTT.

The sample holds a few counts of this clonotype. The chain joins TRBV6-6 to TRBJ2-5; no clear D. Per germline, CDR1 MNHNY and CDR2 SVGAGI (reference sequence). Trimming cost V 0 bases and J 5 bases, with 7 bases left between them. This CDR3 contains 13 residues. The CDR3 DNA reads as TGTGCCAGCAGTTACTCTAGGTCGGAGACCCAGTACTTC. It codes for CASSYSRSETQYF.

V gene TRBV2 combines with J gene TRBJ1-5, with 10 nucleotides matching TRBD1. V shed 8 bases and J 0 bases; nucleotides not matched to a gene: 10. The CDR3 has 17 residues. Looked up from germline, CDR1 is SNHLY and CDR2 is FYNNEI. CDR3 DNA sequence: TGTGCCAGCCGTCCCGGGACAGGGGTACATAGCAATCAGCCCCAGCATTTT. It specifies CASRPGTGVHSNQPQHF.

This chain joins TRBV4-3 and TRBJ2-3, with 7 bases that match TRBD2. Germline lookup yields CDR1 LGHNA and CDR2 YSLEER. This CDR3 contains 14 residues. With V trimmed by 3 bases and J by 6 bases, 6 bases remained unmatched. CDR3: CASSQGAGWDTQYF. DNA for the CDR3: TGCGCCAGCAGCCAGGGAGCGGGGTGGGATACGCAGTATTTT.

This clonotype has just a few counts. The chain is built from TRBV2 and TRBJ2-2; D ambiguous. The CDR3 loop spans 18 amino acids. Germline V CDR1 and CDR2: SNHLY, FYNNEI. CDR3 region: CTFSQLRSGRPNTGELFF. The CDR3 region has the DNA TGTACCTTCAGCCAACTTAGAAGTGGTCGGCCCAACACCGGGGAGCTGTTTTTT.

This chain connects TRBV5-4 to TRBJ2-1; D could derive from TRBD1 or TRBD2 (5 bases each). CDR3 size: 15 residues. From germline, CDR1 is SGHNT and CDR2 YYREEE (reference sequence). Trimming cost V 4 bases and J 4 bases, with 15 bases left between them. The CDR3, as DNA: TGTGCCAGCAGCGGTGCAGGGACCTTATACAATGAGCAGTTCTTC. As protein: CASSGAGTLYNEQFF.

The chain couples TRBV9 to TRBJ2-5; the D gene is possibly TRBD1 (5 bases). This CDR3 is 17 amino acids long. CDR1 and CDR2 from the germline V gene are SGDLS and YYNGEE. Trimming left V 0 bases short and J 2 bases short, with 17 bases between. The CDR3 sequence: CASSVVELSSGQETQYF. The CDR3 bases are TGTGCCAGCAGCGTAGTGGAGCTCTCCTCAGGGCAAGAGACCCAGTACTTC.

Here the CDR3 reads CSAGRNTEAFF. The DNA for the CDR3 is TGCAGTGCAGGAAGGAACACTGAAGCTTTCTTT. The chain is built from TRBV20-1 and TRBJ1-1; no firm D call. Germline CDR1 reads DFQATT; CDR2 reads SNEGSKA (reference sequence). V was shortened by 6 bases and J by 1 base, with 6 bases between the two germline ends. The CDR3 loop spans 11 amino acids.

The chain combines TRBV6-1 with TRBJ2-1, with D perhaps assigned TRBD1 or TRBD2 (6 bases each). From germline, CDR1 is MNHNS and CDR2 SASEGT. The V and J ends lost 2 bases and 7 bases respectively, with 24 bases between them. This CDR3 is 18 amino acids long. As DNA, the CDR3 is TGTGCCAGCAGTGAACAGCCCGGGGGCTCACCTCCTCGGAATGAGCAGTTCTTC. Translated: CASSEQPGGSPPRNEQFF.

V is TRBV29-1 and J is TRBJ1-4, with TRBD1 matching 8 bases. The CDR3 extends over 12 amino acids. The V gene's germline CDR1 is SQVTM and CDR2 ANQGSEA. Trimming cost V 6 bases and J 7 bases; bases outside gene matches: 4. The CDR3 loop reads CSVQGATEKLFF. CDR3 in DNA: TGCAGCGTCCAGGGGGCTACTGAAAAACTGTTTTTT. Full variable domain (rest looked up from reference TRBV29-1 and TRBJ1-4): SAVISQKPSRDICQRGTSLTIQCQVDSQVTMMFWYRQQPGQSLTLIATANQGSEATYESGFVIDKFPISRPNLTFSTLTVSNMSPEDSSIYLCSVQGATEKLFFGSGTQLSVL.

This clonotype was seen more than once but under ten times. CDR3 coding DNA: TGTGCCAGCAGCGGACAGGAGACCTACGAGCAGTACTTC. It codes for CASSGQETYEQYF. The chain links TRBV2 to TRBJ2-7, with 7 nucleotides matching TRBD1. V was pared by 6 bases and J by 2 bases, with 4 bases of the junction left unmatched. Germline CDR1 reads SNHLY; CDR2 reads FYNNEI. The CDR3 runs 13 residues.

J is TRBJ2-3 and V is TRBV2; 9 nucleotides line up with TRBD2. The CDR3 contains 14 residues. The germline V gene has CDR1 SNHLY and CDR2 FYNNEI. V shed 8 bases and J 6 bases; nucleotides not matched to a gene: 9. CDR3 sequence reads: CASPPGLAGDTQYF. CDR3 coding DNA: TGTGCCAGCCCCCCGGGGCTAGCGGGGGATACGCAGTATTTT.

This chain connects TRBV5-1 to TRBJ2-2, with D unresolved. Germline CDR1 SGHRS, CDR2 YFSETQ. This CDR3 has 13 residues. V was clipped by 0 bases and J by 7 bases, with 7 bases between them. The CDR3 spells CASSLEAIGELFF. In DNA form, the CDR3 reads TGCGCCAGCAGCTTGGAGGCGATCGGGGAGCTGTTTTTT.

The chain employs TRBV7-9 and TRBJ2-7, with a weak D call TRBD1 (5 bases). V was trimmed by 3 bases and J by 4 bases, leaving 10 bases between them. The CDR3 consists of 13 residues. The germline CDR1 and CDR2 sequences are SEHNR and FQNEAQ (reference sequence). CDR3 sequence reads: CASSFAGPYEQYF. The CDR3 region has the DNA TGTGCCAGCAGCTTTGCAGGGCCATACGAGCAGTACTTC.

The rearrangement uses TRBV29-1 and TRBJ2-2; no reliable D call. The length of the CDR3 is 12 residues. CDR1 is SQVTM and CDR2 is ANQGSEA in the germline V gene. V gave up 4 bases and J gave up 6 bases, with 9 bases separating them. DNA for the CDR3: TGCAGCGTTGTGACTGGGGCCGGGGAGCTGTTTTTT. Protein sequence: CSVVTGAGELFF.

Ten or more counts support this clonotype. J is TRBJ2-5 and V is TRBV29-1; unclear D gene. The V end was cut by 6 bases, the J end by 1 base, with 12 bases between. The CDR3 runs to 13 residues. CDR1 is SQVTM, CDR2 ANQGSEA, per germline. The CDR3 nucleotides read TGCAGCGTCGCAAGGGTTTTCCAAGAGACCCAGTACTTC. Its protein is CSVARVFQETQYF.

This clonotype turned up a few times. CDR3 bases: TGCGCCAGCAGCTTCGGACTAGCGGGCTCCTACAATGAGCAGTTCTTC. It encodes CASSFGLAGSYNEQFF. The chain has TRBV5-1 and TRBJ2-1; TRBD2 matches 11 bases. V shed 2 bases, J shed 0 bases, and the junction held 1 base outside the gene matches. Germline assignment: CDR1 SGHRS and CDR2 YFSETQ. This CDR3 is 16 amino acids long. The variable domain in full, with the rest retrieved from reference TRBV5-1 and TRBJ2-1, is KAGVTQTPRYLIKTRGQQVTLSCSPISGHRSVSWYQQTPGQGLQFLFEYFSETQRNKGNFPGRFSGRQFSNSRSEMNVSTLELGDSALYLCASSFGLAGSYNEQFFGPGTRLTVL.

The CDR3 spells CASSMRPSGGYNEQFF. The DNA for the CDR3 is TGTGCCAGTAGTATGAGGCCTAGCGGGGGCTACAATGAGCAGTTCTTC. This chain uses TRBV19 with TRBJ2-1; the match to TRBD2 covers 10 bases. From germline, CDR1 is LNHDA and CDR2 SQIVND (reference sequence). Trimming took 3 bases from V and 3 from J; bases not matched to a gene: 5. The CDR3 is 16 amino acids.

The chain is built from TRBV4-1 and TRBJ2-7, with TRBD2 matching 10 bases. The CDR3 has 17 amino acids. J gave up 2 bases and V 2 bases, and 9 bases lay outside the gene matches. Germline V CDR1 and CDR2: MGHRA, YSYEKL. CDR3 loop: CASSQLGLAGVTYEQYF. For the CDR3, the DNA is TGCGCCAGCAGCCAACTCGGTCTAGCGGGGGTTACCTACGAGCAGTACTTC.

The chain is built from TRBV6-5 and TRBJ2-2; D gene uncertain. The CDR3 covers 14 residues. Germline V gene data show CDR1 as MNHEY and CDR2 as SVGAGI. Trimming cost V 7 bases and J 5 bases, with 14 bases left between them. The CDR3 loop reads CASNSAWGTGELFF. The CDR3 DNA reads as TGTGCCAGCAATTCCGCTTGGGGAACCGGGGAGCTGTTTTTT.

V is TRBV4-3 and J is TRBJ2-1, with a weak D call TRBD1 (6 bases). This CDR3 has 15 amino acids. V lost 5 bases to trimming and J lost 2 bases, with 13 bases between them. Germline V gene lookup returns CDR1 LGHNA and CDR2 YSLEER. CDR3 amino acids: CASSNGQLPYNEQFF. DNA of the CDR3: TGCGCCAGCAGCAACGGACAGCTTCCCTACAATGAGCAGTTCTTC.

J is TRBJ2-3 and V is TRBV6-1; TRBD1 agrees at 8 bases. Per germline, CDR1 MNHNS and CDR2 SASEGT. The CDR3 runs 18 residues. Losses at the gene ends were 2 bases for V and 4 bases for J; bases not matched to a gene: 14. CDR3 nucleotide sequence: TGTGCCAGCAGTGAACCCGGGACAGGCAGGCGTGACGCAGATACGCAGTATTTT. Protein sequence: CASSEPGTGRRDADTQYF.

This clonotype was counted between two and nine times. The chain links TRBV27 to TRBJ2-3, with unresolved D. The germline V gene encodes CDR1 MNHEY and CDR2 SMNVEV (reference sequence). The CDR3 runs 14 residues. The V gene lost 2 bases and the J gene lost 3 bases, with 9 bases spanning the gap. The CDR3 sequence is CASSLSLPTDTQYF. The CDR3 bases are TGTGCCAGCAGTTTAAGTCTACCGACAGATACGCAGTATTTT.

This clonotype turned up a few times. This rearrangement joins TRBV7-6 to TRBJ2-3; TRBD2 matches 12 bases. With 5 bases clipped from V and 0 bases from J, the junction kept 12 bases outside the gene matches. The CDR3 is 19 amino acids. Germline V gene lookup returns CDR1 SGHVS and CDR2 FNYEAQ. The CDR3 coding sequence is TGTGCCAGCAGCAGATTCAAACTAGCGGGAGGCACTAGCACAGATACGCAGTATTTT. This sequence encodes CASSRFKLAGGTSTDTQYF. The full variable domain, in which reference TRBV7-6 and TRBJ2-3 provide the parts outside the CDR3, is GAGVSQSPRYKVTKRGQDVALRCDPISGHVSLYWYRQALGQGPEFLTYFNYEAQQDKSGLPNDRFSAERPEGSISTLTIQRTEQRDSAMYRCASSRFKLAGGTSTDTQYFGPGTRLTVL.

This clonotype turned up a few times. The chain links TRBV5-1 to TRBJ1-1; the D is unclear. This CDR3 contains 15 residues. V gave up 0 bases and J gave up 8 bases, with 17 bases separating them. CDR1 and CDR2 (germline): SGHRS, YFSETQ. Here the CDR3 DNA reads TGCGCCAGCAGCTTGGAGTTCCCTTTTACCGGGGAAGCTTTCTTT. Translation: CASSLEFPFTGEAFF. Combining the CDR3 with reference TRBV5-1 and TRBJ1-1 gives the whole variable domain KAGVTQTPRYLIKTRGQQVTLSCSPISGHRSVSWYQQTPGQGLQFLFEYFSETQRNKGNFPGRFSGRQFSNSRSEMNVSTLELGDSALYLCASSLEFPFTGEAFFGQGTRLTVV.

The chain carries TRBV5-1 and TRBJ2-3, with D possibly matching TRBD1 (6 bases). The CDR3 loop spans 14 amino acids. Germline CDR1 is SGHRS and CDR2 is YFSETQ. Trimming stripped 4 bases from V and 9 bases from J, with 18 bases between. The CDR3 sequence: CASSLGAPFQTQYF. Written as DNA, the CDR3 is TGCGCCAGCAGCCTGGGGGCGCCGTTTCAAACGCAGTATTTT.